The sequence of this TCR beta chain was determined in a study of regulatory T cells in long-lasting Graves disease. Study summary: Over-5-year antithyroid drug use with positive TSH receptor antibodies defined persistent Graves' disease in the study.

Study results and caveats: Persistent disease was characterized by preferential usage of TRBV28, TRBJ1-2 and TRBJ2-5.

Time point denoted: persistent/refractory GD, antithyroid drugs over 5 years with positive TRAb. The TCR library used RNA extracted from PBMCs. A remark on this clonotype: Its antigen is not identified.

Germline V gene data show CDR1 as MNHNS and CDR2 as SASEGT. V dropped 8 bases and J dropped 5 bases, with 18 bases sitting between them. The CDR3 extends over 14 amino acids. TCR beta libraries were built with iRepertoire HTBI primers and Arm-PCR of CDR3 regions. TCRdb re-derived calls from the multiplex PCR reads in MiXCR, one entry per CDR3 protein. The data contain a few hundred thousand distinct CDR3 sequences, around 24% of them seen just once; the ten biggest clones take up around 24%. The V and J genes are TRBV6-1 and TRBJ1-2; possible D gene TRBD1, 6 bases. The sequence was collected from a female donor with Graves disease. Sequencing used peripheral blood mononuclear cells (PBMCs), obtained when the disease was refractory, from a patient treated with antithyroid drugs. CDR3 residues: CASGDRPLDYGYTF. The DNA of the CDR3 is TGTGCCAGCGGAGACAGGCCGTTGGATTATGGCTACACCTTC.